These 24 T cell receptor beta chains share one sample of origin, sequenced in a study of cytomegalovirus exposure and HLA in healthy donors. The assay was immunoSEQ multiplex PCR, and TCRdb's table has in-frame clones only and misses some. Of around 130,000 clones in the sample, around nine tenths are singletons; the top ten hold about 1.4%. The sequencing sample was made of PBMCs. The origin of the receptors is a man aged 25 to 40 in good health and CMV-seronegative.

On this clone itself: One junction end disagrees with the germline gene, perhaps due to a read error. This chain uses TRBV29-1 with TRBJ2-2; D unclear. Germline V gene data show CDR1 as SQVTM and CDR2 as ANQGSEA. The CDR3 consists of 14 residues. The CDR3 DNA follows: TGCAGCGTGGAAGGGCGGAAGAACACCGGGGAGCTGTTTTTT. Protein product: CSVEGRKNTGELFF.

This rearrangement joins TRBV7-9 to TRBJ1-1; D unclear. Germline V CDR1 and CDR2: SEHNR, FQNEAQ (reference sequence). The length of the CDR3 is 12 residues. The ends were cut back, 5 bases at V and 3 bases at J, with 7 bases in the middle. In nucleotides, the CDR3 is TGTGCCAGCAGCGATCGGGACACTGAAGCTTTCTTT. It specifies CASSDRDTEAFF.

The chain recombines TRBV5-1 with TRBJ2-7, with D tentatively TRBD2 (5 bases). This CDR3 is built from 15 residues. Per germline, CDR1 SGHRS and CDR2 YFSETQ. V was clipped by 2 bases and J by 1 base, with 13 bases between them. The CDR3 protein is CASSFLPGSSYEQYF. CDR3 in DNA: TGCGCCAGCAGCTTTCTGCCGGGAAGTTCCTACGAGCAGTACTTC. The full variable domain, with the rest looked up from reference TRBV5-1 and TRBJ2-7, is KAGVTQTPRYLIKTRGQQVTLSCSPISGHRSVSWYQQTPGQGLQFLFEYFSETQRNKGNFPGRFSGRQFSNSRSEMNVSTLELGDSALYLCASSFLPGSSYEQYFGPGTRLTVT.

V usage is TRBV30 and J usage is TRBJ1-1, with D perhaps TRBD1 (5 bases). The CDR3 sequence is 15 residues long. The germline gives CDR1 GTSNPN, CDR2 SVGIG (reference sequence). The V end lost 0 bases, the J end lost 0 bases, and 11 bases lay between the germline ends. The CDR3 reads CAWSVQTDLNTEAFF. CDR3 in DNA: TGTGCCTGGAGTGTACAGACAGACCTGAACACTGAAGCTTTCTTT.

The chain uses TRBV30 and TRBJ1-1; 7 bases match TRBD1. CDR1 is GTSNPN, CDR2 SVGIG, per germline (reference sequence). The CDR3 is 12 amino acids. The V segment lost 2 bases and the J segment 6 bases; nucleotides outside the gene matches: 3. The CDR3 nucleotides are TGTGCCTGGAGTTACGGACAGGCTGAAGCTTTCTTT. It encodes CAWSYGQAEAFF.

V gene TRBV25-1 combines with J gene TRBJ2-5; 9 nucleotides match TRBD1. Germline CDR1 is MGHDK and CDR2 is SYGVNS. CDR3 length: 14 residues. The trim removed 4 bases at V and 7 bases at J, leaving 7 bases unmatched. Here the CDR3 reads CASSVTGGGGTQYF. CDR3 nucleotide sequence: TGTGCCAGCAGTGTTACAGGGGGCGGTGGGACCCAGTACTTC.

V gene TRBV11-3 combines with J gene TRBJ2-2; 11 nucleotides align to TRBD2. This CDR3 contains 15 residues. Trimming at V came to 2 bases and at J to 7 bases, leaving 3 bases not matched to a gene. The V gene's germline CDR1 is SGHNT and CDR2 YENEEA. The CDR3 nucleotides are TGTGCCAGCAGCTTAAGACTAGCGGGAATCGGGGAGCTGTTTTTT. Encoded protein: CASSLRLAGIGELFF. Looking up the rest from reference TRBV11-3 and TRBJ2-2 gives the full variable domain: EAGVVQSPRYKIIEKKQPVAFWCNPISGHNTLYWYLQNLGQGPELLIRYENEEAVDDSQLPKDRFSAERLKGVDSTLKIQPAELGDSAVYLCASSLRLAGIGELFFGEGSRLTVL.

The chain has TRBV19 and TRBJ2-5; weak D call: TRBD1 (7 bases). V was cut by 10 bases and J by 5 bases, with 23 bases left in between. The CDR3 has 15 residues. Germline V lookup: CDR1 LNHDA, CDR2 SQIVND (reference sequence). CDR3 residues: CATTRSRGEWETQYF. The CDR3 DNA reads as TGTGCCACCACGCGGTCCAGGGGGGAATGGGAGACCCAGTACTTC.

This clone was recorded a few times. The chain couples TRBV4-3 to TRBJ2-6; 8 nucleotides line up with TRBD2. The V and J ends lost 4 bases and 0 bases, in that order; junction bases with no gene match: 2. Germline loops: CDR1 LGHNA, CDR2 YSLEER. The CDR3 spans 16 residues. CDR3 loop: CASSPTSGSGANVLTF. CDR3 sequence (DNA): TGCGCCAGCAGCCCCACTAGCGGCTCTGGGGCCAACGTCCTGACTTTC.

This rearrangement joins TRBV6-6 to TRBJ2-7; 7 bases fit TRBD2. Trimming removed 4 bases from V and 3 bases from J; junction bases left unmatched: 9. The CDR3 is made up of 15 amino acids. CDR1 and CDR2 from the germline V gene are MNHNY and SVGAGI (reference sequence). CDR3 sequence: CASSSTGLLFYEQYF. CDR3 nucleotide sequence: TGTGCCAGCAGTTCCACGGGACTACTTTTCTACGAGCAGTACTTC.

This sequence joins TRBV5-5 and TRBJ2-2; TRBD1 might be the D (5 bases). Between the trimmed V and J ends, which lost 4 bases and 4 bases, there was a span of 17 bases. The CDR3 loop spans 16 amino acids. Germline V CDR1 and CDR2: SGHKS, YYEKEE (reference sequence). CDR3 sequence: CASSRSSPRGTGELFF. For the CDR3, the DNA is TGTGCCAGCAGCCGGTCCTCCCCAAGGGGCACCGGGGAGCTGTTTTTT.

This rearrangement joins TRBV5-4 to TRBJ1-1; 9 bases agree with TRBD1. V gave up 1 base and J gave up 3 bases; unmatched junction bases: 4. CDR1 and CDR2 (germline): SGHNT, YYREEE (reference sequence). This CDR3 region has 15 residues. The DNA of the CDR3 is TGTGCCAGCAGCTTGTCGACAGGGGGTCACACTGAAGCTTTCTTT. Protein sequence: CASSLSTGGHTEAFF. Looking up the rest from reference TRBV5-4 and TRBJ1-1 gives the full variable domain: ETGVTQSPTHLIKTRGQQVTLRCSSQSGHNTVSWYQQALGQGPQFIFQYYREEENGRGNFPPRFSGLQFPNYSSELNVNALELDDSALYLCASSLSTGGHTEAFFGQGTRLTVV.

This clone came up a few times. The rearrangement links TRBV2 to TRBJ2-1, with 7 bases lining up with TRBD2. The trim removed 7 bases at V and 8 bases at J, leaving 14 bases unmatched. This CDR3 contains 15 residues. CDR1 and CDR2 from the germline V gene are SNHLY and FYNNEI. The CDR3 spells CASIGGGKRDDEQFF. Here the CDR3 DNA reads TGTGCCAGCATTGGGGGGGGGAAGCGGGATGATGAGCAGTTCTTC.

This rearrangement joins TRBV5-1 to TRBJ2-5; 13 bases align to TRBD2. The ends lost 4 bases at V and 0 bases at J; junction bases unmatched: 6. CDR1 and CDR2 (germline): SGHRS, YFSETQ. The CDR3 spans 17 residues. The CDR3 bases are TGCGCCAGCAGCCGAAGGGGACTAGCGGGATACCAAGAGACCCAGTACTTC. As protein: CASSRRGLAGYQETQYF.

The CDR3 region is CASSHGGDSGNTIYF. In DNA, the CDR3 is TGTGCCAGCAGCCATGGAGGGGACTCTGGAAACACCATATATTTT. The V gene is TRBV13, the J gene TRBJ1-3, with TRBD1 as a possible D gene (5 bases). The CDR3 totals 15 residues. From germline, CDR1 is PRHDT and CDR2 FYEKMQ (reference sequence). The ends were cut back, 5 bases at V and 0 bases at J, with 11 bases in the middle. Looking up the rest from reference TRBV13 and TRBJ1-3 gives the full variable domain: AAGVIQSPRHLIKEKRETATLKCYPIPRHDTVYWYQQGPGQDPQFLISFYEKMQSDKGSIPDRFSAQQFSDYHSELNMSSLELGDSALYFCASSHGGDSGNTIYFGEGSWLTVV.

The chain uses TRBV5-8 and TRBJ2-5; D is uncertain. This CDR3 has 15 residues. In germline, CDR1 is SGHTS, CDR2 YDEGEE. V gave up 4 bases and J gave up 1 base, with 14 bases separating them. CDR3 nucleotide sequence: TGTGCCAGCAGCAATCGCGATACCCCCCAAGAGACCCAGTACTTC. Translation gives CASSNRDTPQETQYF.

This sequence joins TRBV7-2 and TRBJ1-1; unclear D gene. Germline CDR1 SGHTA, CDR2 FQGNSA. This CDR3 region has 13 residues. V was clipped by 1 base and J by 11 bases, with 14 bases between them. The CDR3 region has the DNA TGTGCCAGCAGCTTAGGGACTTTCGCGGCCGCTTTCTTT. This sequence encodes CASSLGTFAAAFF.

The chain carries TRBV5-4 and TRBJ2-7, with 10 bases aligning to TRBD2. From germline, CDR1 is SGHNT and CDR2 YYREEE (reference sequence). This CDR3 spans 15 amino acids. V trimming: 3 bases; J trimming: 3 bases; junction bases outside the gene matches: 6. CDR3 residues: CASSSSGSAYYEQYF. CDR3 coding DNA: TGTGCCAGCAGCTCTAGCGGGAGTGCTTACTACGAGCAGTACTTC. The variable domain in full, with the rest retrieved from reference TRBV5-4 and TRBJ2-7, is ETGVTQSPTHLIKTRGQQVTLRCSSQSGHNTVSWYQQALGQGPQFIFQYYREEENGRGNFPPRFSGLQFPNYSSELNVNALELDDSALYLCASSSSGSAYYEQYFGPGTRLTVT.

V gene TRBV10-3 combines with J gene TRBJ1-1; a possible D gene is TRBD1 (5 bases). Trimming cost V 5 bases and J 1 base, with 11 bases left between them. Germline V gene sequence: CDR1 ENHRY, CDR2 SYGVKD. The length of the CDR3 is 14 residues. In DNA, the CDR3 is TGTGCCATCAGTCAACAAACAGGGAACACTGAAGCTTTCTTT. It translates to CAISQQTGNTEAFF.

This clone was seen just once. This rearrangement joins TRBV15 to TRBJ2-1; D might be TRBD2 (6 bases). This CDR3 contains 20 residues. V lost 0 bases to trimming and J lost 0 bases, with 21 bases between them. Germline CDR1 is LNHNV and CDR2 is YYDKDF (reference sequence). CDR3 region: CATSRDRSASVYSSYNEQFF. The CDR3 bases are TGTGCCACCAGCAGAGATCGAAGTGCTAGCGTATATTCCTCCTACAATGAGCAGTTCTTC.

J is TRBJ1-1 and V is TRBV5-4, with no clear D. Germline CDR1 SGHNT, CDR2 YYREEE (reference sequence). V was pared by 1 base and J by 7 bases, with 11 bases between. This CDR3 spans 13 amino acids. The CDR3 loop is CASSLPLGVEAFF. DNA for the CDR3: TGTGCCAGCAGCTTGCCTCTCGGGGTTGAAGCTTTCTTT.

The CDR3 reads CASSIGPLSGLYNEQFF. In nucleotides, the CDR3 is TGTGCCAGTAGTATAGGCCCCCTTAGCGGGCTATACAATGAGCAGTTCTTC. This chain links TRBV19 with TRBJ2-1; TRBD2 aligns across 7 bases. The length of the CDR3 is 17 residues. After removal of 1 base from V and 4 bases from J, the junction contained 10 bases not matched to a gene. Germline V CDR1 and CDR2: LNHDA, SQIVND (reference sequence).

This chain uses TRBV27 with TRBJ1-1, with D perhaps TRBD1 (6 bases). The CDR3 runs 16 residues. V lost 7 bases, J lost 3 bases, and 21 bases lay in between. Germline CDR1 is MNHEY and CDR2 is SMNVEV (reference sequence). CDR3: CASTSGGAAFYTEAFF. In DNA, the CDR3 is TGTGCCAGCACTTCCGGGGGGGCAGCGTTCTACACTGAAGCTTTCTTT.

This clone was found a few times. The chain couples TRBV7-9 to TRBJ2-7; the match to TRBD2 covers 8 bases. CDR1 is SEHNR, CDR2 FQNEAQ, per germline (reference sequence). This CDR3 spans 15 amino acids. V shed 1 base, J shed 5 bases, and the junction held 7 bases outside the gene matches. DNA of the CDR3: TGTGCCAGCAGCTTAGAGGCGGGAGGTATCGACGAGCAGTACTTC. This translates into CASSLEAGGIDEQYF.